What follows is one T cell receptor beta chain and its context. This specimen includes other DNA sequences encoding the same CDR3. Clones were sequenced by immunoSEQ multiplex PCR, and TCRdb holds only the in-frame ones, with some missing. The table includes a few hundred thousand clones, more than 70% detected once. This specimen belongs to a study of blood T cell repertoires in COVID-19. Across the whole study: Donors in the United States, Italy and Spain gave samples during acute or convalescent COVID-19. T cells, B-cell-depleted T cells, or PBMCs supplied cDNA or gDNA.

This CDR3 is 11 amino acids long. The germline V gene encodes CDR1 GTSNPN and CDR2 SVGIG (reference sequence). V gave up 2 bases and J gave up 2 bases, with 3 bases separating them. This rearrangement joins TRBV30 to TRBJ1-2; unclear D gene. Sequencing was carried out using peripheral blood. The sequence was obtained from a woman aged 45-59 years with acute or convalescent COVID-19. CDR3 nucleotides: TGTGCCTGGAGTTTAAACTATGGCTACACCTTC. This codes for CAWSLNYGYTF.